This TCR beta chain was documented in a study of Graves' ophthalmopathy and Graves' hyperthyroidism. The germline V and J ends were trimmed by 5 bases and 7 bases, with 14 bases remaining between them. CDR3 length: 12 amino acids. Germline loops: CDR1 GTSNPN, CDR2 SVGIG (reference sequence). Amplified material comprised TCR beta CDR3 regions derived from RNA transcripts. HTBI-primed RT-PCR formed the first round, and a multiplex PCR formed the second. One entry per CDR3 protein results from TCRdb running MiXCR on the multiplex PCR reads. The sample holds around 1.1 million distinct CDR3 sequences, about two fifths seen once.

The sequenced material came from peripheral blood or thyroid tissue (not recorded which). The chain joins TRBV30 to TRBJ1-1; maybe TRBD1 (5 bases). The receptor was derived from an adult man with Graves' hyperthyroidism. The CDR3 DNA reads TGTGCCTGGGGGCCCGGGGCCTATGAAGCTTTCTTT. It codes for CAWGPGAYEAFF.